This T cell receptor (beta chain) was recovered during a study of beta chain features in type 1 diabetes. Overall study results and limits: There was a moderate but significant shortening of TCRB CDR3s in all four CD4+ subsets of Type 1 diabetes patients.

The junction had 2 bases not matched to a gene; V was cut back by 1 base and J by 2 bases. The CDR3 consists of 14 residues. The germline V gene has CDR1 SGHNT and CDR2 YENEEA. The authors reverse transcribed all of the isolated RNA, so sequencing captured expressed TCRB transcripts. Clones were read by immunoSEQ multiplex PCR, and TCRdb kept only the in-frame ones, dropping some. This repertoire shows approximately 50,000 clones, 55% to 80% found once; its top ten account for around 0.29%. This clone was picked up a small number of times. Its antigen is currently unknown. This chain connects TRBV11-3 to TRBJ2-7, with 7 bases lining up with TRBD1. The clonotype originates from a woman in her thirties with type 1 diabetes. The sequenced sample was stem cell memory CD4+ T cells from blood. Here the CDR3 DNA reads TGTGCCAGCAGCTTAGGGACAGGCCCCTACGAGCAGTACTTC. Translated: CASSLGTGPYEQYF.